A selection of T cell receptor beta chains follows, all from one sample in a study of blood T cell repertoires in COVID-19. This table comes from immunoSEQ multiplex PCR, and its TCRdb copy is limited to in-frame clones, with some not included. The data show 100,000 to 150,000 clones, 84% seen once. Sequenced input: peripheral blood. These receptor sequences come from a woman aged 30 to 39 who had recovered from COVID-19. CDR3s include the opening cysteine and the closing phenylalanine or tryptophan. D genes are given only for firm matches. Not every row has a clone size; where given, it reads once, few, many or a size class.

V gene	clone size	J gene	D gene	CDR3 DNA	CDR3 protein
TRBV7-8	-	TRBJ2-7	TRBD2	TGTGCCAGCAGTGGGCGGGAGGCTACCTACGAGCAGTACTTC	CASSGREATYEQYF
TRBV6-5	-	TRBJ1-5	TRBD1	TGTGCCAGCAGTTACTCGGGACAGTTTAATCAGCCCCAGCATTTT	CASSYSGQFNQPQHF
TRBV3-1/TRBV3-2	-	TRBJ1-3	-	TGTGCCAGCAGCCAGAGGGCAGGAAACACCATATATTTT	CASSQRAGNTIYF
TRBV7-7	-	TRBJ2-1	-	TGTGCTGGCAACAGGGAGGGTATTAGGAATGAGCAGTTCTTC	CAGNREGIRNEQFF
TRBV2	-	TRBJ2-3	-	TGTGCCAGCAGTGTAGGACTAAGCACAGATACGCAGTATTTT	CASSVGLSTDTQYF
TRBV5-4	-	TRBJ2-3	-	TGTGCCAGCTACAAAAGAGGCATCGGAGGGGTCCGCACAGATACGCAGTATTTT	CASYKRGIGGVRTDTQYF
TRBV19	-	TRBJ1-5	-	TGTGCCAGTAGTATGGGCACCACAGGGTTCAGAGGTCAGCCCCAGCATTTT	CASSMGTTGFRGQPQHF
TRBV5-4	few	TRBJ2-3	TRBD1	TGTGCCAGCAGCAGAAACCAGGGGGTCGCAGATACGCAGTATTTT	CASSRNQGVADTQYF
TRBV9	-	TRBJ1-1	-	TGTGCCAGCAGCCACAGGTCCATGAACACTGAAGCTTTCTTT	CASSHRSMNTEAFF
TRBV6-1	-	TRBJ1-5	-	TGTGCCAGCAGTGTGTACCCACATGTGGGAGGGTACAATCAGCCCCAGCATTTT	CASSVYPHVGGYNQPQHF
TRBV9	-	TRBJ1-3	-	TGTGCCAGCAGCGTACTTCCGGAGGGGCTCTCTGGAAACACCATATATTTT	CASSVLPEGLSGNTIYF
TRBV7-8	-	TRBJ1-5	-	TGTGCCAGCAGCTTCACGGGGGTAACAAATCAGCCCCAGCATTTT	CASSFTGVTNQPQHF
TRBV5-5	-	TRBJ2-1	TRBD1	TGTGCCAGCAGCTTGACGACAGGGATCTCCTACAATGAGCAGTTCTTC	CASSLTTGISYNEQFF
TRBV20-1	once	TRBJ1-2	TRBD1	TGCAGTGCAACAGGGGGCGCAGGCTACACCTTC	CSATGGAGYTF
TRBV29-1	-	TRBJ1-1	-	TGCAGCGTTATTAACAGGGTGACTGAAGCTTTCTTT	CSVINRVTEAFF
TRBV2	-	TRBJ2-5	-	TGTGCCAGCAGTGATCTCAGGGTGTGGAAGTACTTC	CASSDLRVWKYF
TRBV27	-	TRBJ2-6	-	TGTGCCAGCAGACCGACAGGCGGCTCTGGGGCCAACGTCCTGACTTTC	CASRPTGGSGANVLTF
TRBV6-5	-	TRBJ2-7	-	TGTGCCAGCAGTTACGGGGCCCAGGGGTACGAGCAGTACTTC	CASSYGAQGYEQYF
TRBV15	-	TRBJ1-2	-	TGTGCCACCAGCAGAGATCGGTGGAGGGAAACGTTCCTGGGCTACACCTTC	CATSRDRWRETFLGYTF
TRBV6-5	once	TRBJ2-1	-	TGTGCCAGCAGCCGGGACAACTACAATGAGCAGTTCTTC	CASSRDNYNEQFF
TRBV27	-	TRBJ1-2	-	TGTGCCAGCAGTCCCCAATGGACAGTAGATTATGGCTACACCTTC	CASSPQWTVDYGYTF
TRBV11-2	-	TRBJ1-3	-	TGTGCCAGCAGCTCCCTAAAGCACTCTGGAAACACCATATATTTT	CASSSLKHSGNTIYF
TRBV12-3/TRBV12-4	-	TRBJ2-2	-	TGTGCCGGAGAATTGGCCGGGGAGCTGTTTTTT	CAGELAGELFF
TRBV19	-	TRBJ1-5	TRBD1	TGTGCCAGTACCGGACAGGGAGCAGGCAATCAGCCCCAGCATTTT	CASTGQGAGNQPQHF
TRBV5-1	once	TRBJ2-7	TRBD2	TGCGCCAGCAGCCCGGACTCAGGGACTAGCGGGACTTACGAGCAGTACTTC	CASSPDSGTSGTYEQYF
TRBV7-2	-	TRBJ2-1	-	TGTGCCAGCAGCTTACAGTCGGGGAATTACAATGAGCAGTTCTTC	CASSLQSGNYNEQFF
TRBV5-4	-	TRBJ1-5	-	TGTGCCAGCAGCTTAAGCGGTGGCAATCAGCCCCAGCATTTT	CASSLSGGNQPQHF
TRBV7-6	-	TRBJ1-1	-	TGTGCCAGCAGCCGTACAGCGAACACTGAAGCTTTCTTT	CASSRTANTEAFF
TRBV3-1/TRBV3-2	-	TRBJ2-7	TRBD1	TGTGCCAGCAGCCAATCTAGGGGACAGGGGAAGGTTCACTACGAGCAGTACTTC	CASSQSRGQGKVHYEQYF
TRBV6-5	-	TRBJ2-7	TRBD1	TGTGCCAGCAGTTCTATAGGGACAGGGGGCGTGTACGAGCAGTACTTC	CASSSIGTGGVYEQYF
TRBV2	few	TRBJ1-5	-	TGTGCCAGCAGTTCAGAGGACCGGGGAAGTCAGCCCCAGCATTTT	CASSSEDRGSQPQHF
TRBV7-3	-	TRBJ2-7	TRBD2	TGTGCCAGCAGCAGAAATAGCGGGAGAGTCTGGTACGAGCAGTACTTC	CASSRNSGRVWYEQYF
TRBV7-2	-	TRBJ1-6	-	TGTGCCAGCAGCCAGAACAGGGCGAGCTCCTATAATTCACCCCTCCACTTT	CASSQNRASSYNSPLHF
TRBV7-8	-	TRBJ2-7	TRBD1	TGTGCCAGCAGCTTAAGACGGGACAGGGGCTCCTACGAGCAGTACTTC	CASSLRRDRGSYEQYF
TRBV14	-	TRBJ2-3	-	TGTGCCAGCGCGAGCAGGCTGACAGATACGCAGTATTTT	CASASRLTDTQYF
TRBV19	-	TRBJ1-5	-	TGTGCCAGTAGTATCGAGGGAAATAGCAATCAGCCCCAGCATTTT	CASSIEGNSNQPQHF
TRBV9	-	TRBJ2-1	TRBD2	TGTGCCAGCAGCGCCCGGGGGGGGGCAGGTTACAATGAGCAGTTCTTC	CASSARGGAGYNEQFF
TRBV6-5	-	TRBJ2-7	TRBD2	TGTGCCAGCAGGGAGGGACTAGCGGTGTACGAGCAGTACTTC	CASREGLAVYEQYF
TRBV3-1/TRBV3-2	-	TRBJ2-1	-	TGTGCCAGCAGCTTCCTAAACAATGAGCAGTTCTTC	CASSFLNNEQFF
TRBV4-1	-	TRBJ2-7	-	TGCGCCAGCAGCTATGACAGGACTTCCTACGAGCAGTACTTC	CASSYDRTSYEQYF
TRBV18	-	TRBJ1-2	TRBD1	TGTGCCAGCTCACCGGACAGGAGCTATGGCTACACCTTC	CASSPDRSYGYTF
TRBV2	-	TRBJ1-4	-	TGTGCCAGCAGTTTACAGGCGTCTAATGAAAAACTGTTTTTT	CASSLQASNEKLFF
TRBV7-9	few	TRBJ2-3	-	TGTGCCTGCCCTAGTCATGGGGCGGGGGCTAGCACAGATACGCAGTATTTT	CACPSHGAGASTDTQYF
TRBV7-9	-	TRBJ2-6	-	TGTGCCCCACGGGACTCTGGGGCCAACGTCCTGACTTTC	CAPRDSGANVLTF
TRBV2	-	TRBJ1-2	-	TGTGCCAGCAGTTCTCGGCAGGAGGATGGCTACACCTTC	CASSSRQEDGYTF
TRBV29-1	-	TRBJ1-1	-	TGCAGCGTTGAAGATAAACCTAATGAAGCTTTCTTT	CSVEDKPNEAFF
TRBV7-9	-	TRBJ2-5	-	TGTGCCAGCAGCTTAGAAGCTACCCAGTACTTC	CASSLEATQYF
TRBV6-5	-	TRBJ1-5	TRBD1	TGTGCCAGCAGTTGGGACAGGGAAAAGCCCCAGCATTTT	CASSWDREKPQHF